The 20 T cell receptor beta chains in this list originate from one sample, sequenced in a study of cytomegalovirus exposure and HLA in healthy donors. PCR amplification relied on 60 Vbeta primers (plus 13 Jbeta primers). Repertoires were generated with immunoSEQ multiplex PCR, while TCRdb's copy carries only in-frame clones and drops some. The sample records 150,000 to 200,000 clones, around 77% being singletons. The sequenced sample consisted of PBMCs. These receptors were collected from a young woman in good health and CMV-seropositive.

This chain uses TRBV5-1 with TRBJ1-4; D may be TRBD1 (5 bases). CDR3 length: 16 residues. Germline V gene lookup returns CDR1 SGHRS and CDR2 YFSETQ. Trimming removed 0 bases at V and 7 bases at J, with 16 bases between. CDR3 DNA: TGCGCCAGCAGCTTGGCCGGTCAGGGCCGTGGTGAAAAACTGTTTTTT. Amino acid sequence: CASSLAGQGRGEKLFF.

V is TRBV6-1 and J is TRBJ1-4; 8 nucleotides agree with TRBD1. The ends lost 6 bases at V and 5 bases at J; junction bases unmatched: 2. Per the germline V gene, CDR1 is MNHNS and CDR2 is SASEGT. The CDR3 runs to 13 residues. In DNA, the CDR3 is TGTGCCAGCAGCGGACAGGGAAATGAAAAACTGTTTTTT. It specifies CASSGQGNEKLFF.

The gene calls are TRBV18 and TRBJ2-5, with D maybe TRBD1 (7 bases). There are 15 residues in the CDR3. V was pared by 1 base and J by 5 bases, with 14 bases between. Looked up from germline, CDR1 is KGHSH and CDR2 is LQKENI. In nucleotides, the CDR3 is TGTGCCAGCTCACCACTCAGGGGGGAGCGCGAGACCCAGTACTTC. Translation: CASSPLRGERETQYF.

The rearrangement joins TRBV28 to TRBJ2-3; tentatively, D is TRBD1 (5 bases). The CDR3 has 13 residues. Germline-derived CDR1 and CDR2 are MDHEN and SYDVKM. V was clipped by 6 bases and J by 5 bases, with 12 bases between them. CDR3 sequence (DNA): TGTGCCAGCAGCAGGGAAGCGAGAGATACGCAGTATTTT. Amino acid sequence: CASSREARDTQYF.

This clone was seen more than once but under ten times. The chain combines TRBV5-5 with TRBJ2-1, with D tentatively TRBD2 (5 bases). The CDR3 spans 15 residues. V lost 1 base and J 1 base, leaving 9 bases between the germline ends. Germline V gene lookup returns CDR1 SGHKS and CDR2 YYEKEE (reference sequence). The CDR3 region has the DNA TGTGCCAGCAGCTTGTTCCTAGCATCCTACAATGAGCAGTTCTTC. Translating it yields CASSLFLASYNEQFF.

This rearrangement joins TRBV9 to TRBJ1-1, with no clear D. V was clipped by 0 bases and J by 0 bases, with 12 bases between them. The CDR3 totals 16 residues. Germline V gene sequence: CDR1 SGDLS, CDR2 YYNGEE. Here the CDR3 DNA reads TGTGCCAGCAGCGTAGTGGGCGGGCAGCTGAACACTGAAGCTTTCTTT. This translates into CASSVVGGQLNTEAFF.

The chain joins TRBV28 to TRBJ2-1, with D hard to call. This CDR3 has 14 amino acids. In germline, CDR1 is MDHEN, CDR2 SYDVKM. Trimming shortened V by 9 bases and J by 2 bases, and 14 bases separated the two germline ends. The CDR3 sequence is CASTTDTTYNEQFF. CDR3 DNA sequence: TGTGCCAGTACAACAGATACAACCTACAATGAGCAGTTCTTC.

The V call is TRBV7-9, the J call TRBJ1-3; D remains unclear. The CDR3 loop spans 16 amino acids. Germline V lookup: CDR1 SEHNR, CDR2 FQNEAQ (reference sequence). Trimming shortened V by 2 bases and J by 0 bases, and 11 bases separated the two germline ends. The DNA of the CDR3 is TGTGCCAGCAGCTTACGGGGAAAGGTCTCTGGAAACACCATATATTTT. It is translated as CASSLRGKVSGNTIYF.

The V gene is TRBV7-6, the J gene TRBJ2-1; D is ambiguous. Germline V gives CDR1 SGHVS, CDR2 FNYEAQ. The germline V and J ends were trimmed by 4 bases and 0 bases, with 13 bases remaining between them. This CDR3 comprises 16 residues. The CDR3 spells CASSSSYASSYNEQFF. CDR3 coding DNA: TGTGCCAGCAGCTCGTCATATGCGAGCTCCTACAATGAGCAGTTCTTC.

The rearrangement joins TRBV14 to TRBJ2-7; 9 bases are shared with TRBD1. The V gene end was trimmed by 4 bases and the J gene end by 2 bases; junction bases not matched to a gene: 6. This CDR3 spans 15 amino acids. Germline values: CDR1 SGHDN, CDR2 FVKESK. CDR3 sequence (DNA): TGTGCCAGCAGCCGTCTCGGGGACAGGGCCTACGAGCAGTACTTC. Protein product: CASSRLGDRAYEQYF.

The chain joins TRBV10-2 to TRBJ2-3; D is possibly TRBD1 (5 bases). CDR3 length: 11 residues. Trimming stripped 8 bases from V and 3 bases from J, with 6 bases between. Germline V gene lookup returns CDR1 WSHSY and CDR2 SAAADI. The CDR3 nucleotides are TGCGCCAGCGGGGCAACAGATACGCAGTATTTT. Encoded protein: CASGATDTQYF.

The CDR3 sequence: CASSPGQITDTQYF. The CDR3 region has the DNA TGTGCCAGCAGCCCGGGACAAATCACAGATACGCAGTATTTT. The V gene is TRBV2, the J gene TRBJ2-3; TRBD1 is a possible D gene (6 bases). The CDR3 length is 14 residues. Germline V gene data show CDR1 as SNHLY and CDR2 as FYNNEI. V dropped 6 bases and J dropped 2 bases, with 12 bases sitting between them.

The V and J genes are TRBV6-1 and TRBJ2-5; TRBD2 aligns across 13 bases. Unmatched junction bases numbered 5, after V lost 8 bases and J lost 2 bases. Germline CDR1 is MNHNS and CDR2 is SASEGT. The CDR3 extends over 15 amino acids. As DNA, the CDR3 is TGTGCCAGCGGCGGACTAGCGGGGGCTCAAGAGACCCAGTACTTC. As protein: CASGGLAGAQETQYF.

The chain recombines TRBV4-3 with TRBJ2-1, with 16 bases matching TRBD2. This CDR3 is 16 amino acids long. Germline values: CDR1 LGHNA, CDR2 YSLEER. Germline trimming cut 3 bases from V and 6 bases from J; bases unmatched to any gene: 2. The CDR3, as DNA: TGCGCCAGCAGCCAGGGGACTAGCGGGGGGGCCAATGAGCAGTTCTTC. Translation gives CASSQGTSGGANEQFF.

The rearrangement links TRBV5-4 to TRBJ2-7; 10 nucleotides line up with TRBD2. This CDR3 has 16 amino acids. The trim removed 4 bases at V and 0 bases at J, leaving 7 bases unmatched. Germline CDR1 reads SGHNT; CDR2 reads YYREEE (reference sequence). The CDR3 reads CASSDLLAGASYEQYF. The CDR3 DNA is TGTGCCAGCAGCGACCTGCTAGCGGGAGCCTCCTACGAGCAGTACTTC.

The CDR3 nucleotides read TGTGCCAGCAGCCAAGGGCCGGGACAGGGGACCTACGAGCAGTACTTC. Its protein product is CASSQGPGQGTYEQYF. V gene TRBV14 combines with J gene TRBJ2-7, with TRBD1 matching over 10 bases. Germline CDR1 reads SGHDN; CDR2 reads FVKESK. The trim removed 1 base at V and 2 bases at J, leaving 5 bases unmatched. The CDR3 has 16 residues.

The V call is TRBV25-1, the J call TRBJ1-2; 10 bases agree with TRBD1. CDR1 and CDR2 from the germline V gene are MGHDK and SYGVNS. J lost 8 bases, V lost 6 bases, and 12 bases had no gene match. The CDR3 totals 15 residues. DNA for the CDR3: TGTGCCAGCAGCGTGACAGGGGGCCTCCTCTCGGGCTACACCTTC. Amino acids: CASSVTGGLLSGYTF.

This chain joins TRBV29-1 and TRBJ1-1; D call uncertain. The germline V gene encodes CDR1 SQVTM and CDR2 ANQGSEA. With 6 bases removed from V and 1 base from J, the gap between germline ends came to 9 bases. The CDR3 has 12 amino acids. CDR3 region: CSVQQSNTEAFF. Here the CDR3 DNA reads TGCAGCGTCCAACAGTCGAACACTGAAGCTTTCTTT. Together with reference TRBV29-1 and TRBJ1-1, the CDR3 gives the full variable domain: SAVISQKPSRDICQRGTSLTIQCQVDSQVTMMFWYRQQPGQSLTLIATANQGSEATYESGFVIDKFPISRPNLTFSTLTVSNMSPEDSSIYLCSVQQSNTEAFFGQGTRLTVV.

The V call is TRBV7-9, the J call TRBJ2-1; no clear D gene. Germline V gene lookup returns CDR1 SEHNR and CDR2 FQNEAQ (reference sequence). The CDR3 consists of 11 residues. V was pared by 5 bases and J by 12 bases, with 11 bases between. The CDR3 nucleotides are TGTGCCAGCAGCCGCAAAGAACTGCAGTTCTTC. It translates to CASSRKELQFF.

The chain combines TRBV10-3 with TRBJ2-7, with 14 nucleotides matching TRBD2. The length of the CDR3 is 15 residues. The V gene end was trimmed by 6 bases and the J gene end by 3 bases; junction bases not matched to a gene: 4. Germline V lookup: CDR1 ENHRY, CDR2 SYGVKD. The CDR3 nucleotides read TGTGCCATCAGCGCGGGACTAGCGGGAGTCTACGAGCAGTACTTC. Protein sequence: CAISAGLAGVYEQYF.